The rows below give T cell receptor beta chains drawn from one sample of a study of blood T cell repertoires in COVID-19. Some clones are missing from TCRdb's copy, which holds only in-frame ones; the method was immunoSEQ multiplex PCR. This sample has some 300,000 clones, with approximately 84% found just once. Material: PBMCs or T cells enriched from blood (not recorded which). The receptors stem from a man aged 30 to 39 who had recovered from COVID-19. Each CDR3 is given without its conserved first and last residue. Each record gives: J gene, V gene, CDR3 protein.

j_gene: TRBJ2-7; v_gene: TRBV11-2; CDR3aa: ASSSTSGSAAGEQY
j_gene: TRBJ1-2; v_gene: TRBV28; CDR3aa: ASRLGTDYGYT
j_gene: TRBJ2-7; v_gene: TRBV6-1; CDR3aa: ASSEEDRGGYEQY
j_gene: TRBJ2-2; v_gene: TRBV3-1/TRBV3-2; CDR3aa: ASSQGPTSGSGELF
j_gene: TRBJ1-1; v_gene: TRBV10-1; CDR3aa: ASSPGTGLNTEAF
j_gene: TRBJ1-1; v_gene: TRBV28; CDR3aa: ASSIVVGNTEAF
j_gene: TRBJ1-5; v_gene: TRBV5-1; CDR3aa: ANPQEGGNQPQH
j_gene: TRBJ2-5; v_gene: TRBV7-2; CDR3aa: ASSAQTGGETQY
j_gene: TRBJ2-7; v_gene: TRBV7-9; CDR3aa: ASSLETSGREQY
j_gene: TRBJ2-5; v_gene: TRBV5-6; CDR3aa: ASSPRLDSQETQY